Listed below are T cell receptor beta chains from one sample, sequenced in a study of blood T cells in healthy people across ages. TCRdb re-called the 5' RACE reads with MiXCR, one entry per CDR3 protein. The table records more than 1,400,000 distinct CDR3 sequences, 35% to 45% of them present only once. Sequenced sample: blood. The source is a young woman in good health. The CDR3 runs from the conserved cysteine through the conserved F or W. The D gene is left open where the match is weak. Some rows have no size entry. The others give once, few or many, or a class for an expanded clone.

size: NA; D: NA; V: TRBV10-3; J: TRBJ1-2; CDR3: CAVNSLREYGYTF; DNA: TGCGCCGTAAATTCGCTCAGGGAGTATGGCTACACCTTC
size: NA; D: NA; V: TRBV5-1; J: TRBJ1-5; CDR3: CASSTAENQPQHF; DNA: TGCGCCAGCAGCACAGCCGAAAATCAGCCCCAGCATTTT
size: once; D: NA; V: TRBV20-1; J: TRBJ2-5; CDR3: CSASSLLGYLETQYF; DNA: TGCAGTGCTAGTAGCCTACTGGGGTATTTAGAGACCCAGTACTTC
size: NA; D: TRBD2; V: TRBV3-1; J: TRBJ2-5; CDR3: CASSQDIGGVETQYF; DNA: TGTGCCAGCAGCCAAGATATTGGGGGGGTGGAGACCCAGTACTTC
size: NA; D: NA; V: TRBV7-2; J: TRBJ2-3; CDR3: CASSFIGPSTDTQYF; DNA: TGTGCCAGCAGCTTTATTGGACCCAGCACAGATACGCAGTATTTT
size: NA; D: TRBD1; V: TRBV6-1; J: TRBJ2-3; CDR3: CASSAGTGEADTQYF; DNA: TGTGCCAGCAGTGCCGGGACAGGGGAGGCAGATACGCAGTATTTT
size: NA; D: NA; V: TRBV4-1; J: TRBJ2-1; CDR3: CASSQASTGAQGPYNEQFF; DNA: TGCGCCAGCAGCCAAGCATCGACCGGGGCCCAGGGCCCCTACAATGAGCAGTTCTTC
size: few; D: NA; V: TRBV7-9; J: TRBJ1-6; CDR3: CASSLEQGKVDSPLHF; DNA: TGTGCCAGCAGCTTAGAGCAGGGCAAGGTTGATTCACCCCTCCACTTT
size: NA; D: TRBD2; V: TRBV28; J: TRBJ2-2; CDR3: CASSHSGGGNTGELFF; DNA: TGTGCCAGCAGTCACAGCGGGGGGGGGAACACCGGGGAGCTGTTTTTT
size: NA; D: NA; V: TRBV2; J: TRBJ2-3; CDR3: CASSEQGKDTQYF; DNA: TGTGCCAGCAGTGAGCAGGGAAAAGATACGCAGTATTTT
size: few; D: TRBD2; V: TRBV20-1; J: TRBJ2-1; CDR3: CSIKSGENEQFF; DNA: TGCAGCATAAAGAGCGGGGAAAATGAGCAGTTCTTC
size: NA; D: NA; V: TRBV11-2; J: TRBJ2-7; CDR3: CASSLVAGTLEQYF; DNA: TGTGCCAGCAGCTTAGTCGCGGGAACCCTCGAGCAGTACTTC
size: NA; D: NA; V: TRBV7-9; J: TRBJ2-7; CDR3: CPSSLGSPYEQYF; DNA: TGTCCCAGCAGCTTAGGTAGTCCCTACGAGCAGTACTTC
size: NA; D: NA; V: TRBV12-3/TRBV12-4; J: TRBJ1-5; CDR3: CASTQSHGDNNQPQHF; DNA: TGTGCCAGCACCCAGAGTCACGGGGACAACAATCAGCCCCAGCATTTT
size: few; D: TRBD1; V: TRBV12-3/TRBV12-4; J: TRBJ1-2; CDR3: CASSLGPGGPKIGGYTF; DNA: TGTGCCAGCAGTTTAGGTCCAGGGGGCCCTAAAATCGGTGGCTACACCTTC
size: NA; D: NA; V: TRBV29-1; J: TRBJ2-1; CDR3: CSVRPGLNSYNEQFF; DNA: TGCAGCGTTAGACCGGGACTTAACTCCTACAATGAGCAGTTCTTC